This T cell receptor beta chain was identified during a study of shared clonotypes between healthy human individuals. Background on the study: The study used three CD4 naive, three CD4 memory, two CD8 naive and one CD8 memory plate per donor.

Each of the donors was a healthy adult who was HIV-negative and had not had a recent acute infection or vaccination. About this clone: Its antigen is not known.

The CDR3 is 16 amino acids. The V gene's germline CDR1 is SGHVS and CDR2 FNYEAQ. V shed 1 base and J 4 bases; nucleotides not matched to a gene: 9. Findings and limits, study-wide: The small donor group covered limited genetic and exposure diversity.

Clones were read by immunoSEQ multiplex PCR, and TCRdb kept only the in-frame ones, dropping some. This sample carries 1.6 million or so clones, less than 99% of them seen once, and the ten largest clones take 0.36%. The J gene is TRBJ2-7, the V gene TRBV7-6; 8 nucleotides line up with TRBD2. Sequenced sample: naive CD4+ T cells sorted from blood. Subset reported: CD45RA+ positively selected. This TCR came from a man aged 25-45 years in good health. The DNA for the CDR3 is TGTGCCAGCAGCTTAGGATTAGCGGGATACGGGTACGAGCAGTACTTC. Amino acids: CASSLGLAGYGYEQYF.